This record concerns one TCR beta chain sequence. Its antigen is currently unknown. The data are from a study of shared clonotypes between healthy human individuals. Study-level background: Each donor's CD8 memory used one plate, CD8 naive two, each CD4 subset three. The study's findings and limits: Non-shared clonotypes were found to have lower generation probabilities than the clonotypes that were shared by all four of the sorted-subset donors. Shared clonotypes: approximately 4.5% naive CD4, about 3.5% naive CD8, about 2.5% memory CD4, about 0.4% memory CD8. Sorted-subset samples were not fully sequenced, rarefaction indicated.

The assay was immunoSEQ multiplex PCR, and TCRdb's table has in-frame clones only and misses some. The sample holds under 2.5 million clones, under 95% seen once. The germline V gene encodes CDR1 KGHSH and CDR2 LQKENI. CDR3 length: 14 amino acids. The germline V and J ends were trimmed by 2 bases and 3 bases, with 11 bases remaining between them. The specimen was naive CD4+ T cells from PBMCs. Subset denoted: CD45RA+ positively selected. V gene TRBV18 combines with J gene TRBJ2-7; possibly TRBD2 for D (6 bases). The origin of this receptor is a man aged 18 to 35 in good health. Some clones in this sample may be carry-over from other donors' samples. CDR3 protein: CASSPTMGLYEQYF. The CDR3 coding sequence is TGTGCCAGCTCACCAACCATGGGACTCTACGAGCAGTACTTC.